This TCR beta chain was retrieved from a study of cytomegalovirus exposure and HLA in healthy donors. Findings and caveats of the study: Productive rates of about 90% or about 30% were seen for most TCR beta V segments in an earlier analysis. Later analysis associated a missense DCLRE1C variant with TCR beta V- and J-gene trimming.

The V gene end was trimmed by 5 bases and the J gene end by 3 bases; junction bases not matched to a gene: 10. The germline gives CDR1 SGHAT, CDR2 FQNNGV. The CDR3 sequence is 15 residues long. About this clone itself: Its specificity is unknown.

PCR primers comprised 60 Vbeta and 13 Jbeta primers. Clones were read by immunoSEQ multiplex PCR, and TCRdb kept only the in-frame ones, dropping some. The sample carries 110,000 to 150,000 clones, roughly 75% recorded once. This TCR was sampled from a young man in good health and CMV-seronegative. The chain couples TRBV11-2 to TRBJ2-7; TRBD1 matches 7 bases. Specimen: PBMCs. DNA for the CDR3: TGTGCCAGCAGCCCAAACTGGGGACAGCTCTACGAGCAGTACTTC. This codes for CASSPNWGQLYEQYF.